The next 20 T cell receptor beta chains were all read from a single sample in a study of neurological immune-mediated disorders. A single record per CDR3 protein comes from TCRdb applying MiXCR to the 5' RACE reads. The data show 80,000 to 100,000 distinct CDR3 sequences, approximately 3.5% seen once. Sequencing was done on a sample of PBMCs. These receptors all stem from a woman in her 50s with multiple sclerosis.

This clonotype appeared many times. The chain employs TRBV4-1 and TRBJ2-1; the match to TRBD1 covers 7 bases. The CDR3 has 15 residues. V lost 6 bases and J lost 0; bases outside the gene matches: 5. CDR1 and CDR2 from the germline V gene are MGHRA and YSYEKL. The CDR3 bases are TGCGCCAGCAGAGCGACAGGGAACTCCTACAATGAGCAGTTCTTC. This gives the protein CASRATGNSYNEQFF.

This clonotype has at least ten counts. V is TRBV5-6 and J is TRBJ1-2, with 8 bases lining up with TRBD1. CDR1 is SGHDT and CDR2 is YYEEEE in the germline V gene. J gave up 7 bases and V 4 bases, and 3 bases lay outside the gene matches. The CDR3 totals 12 residues. The CDR3 reads CASSLQGVGYTF. The CDR3 DNA follows: TGTGCCAGCAGCCTACAGGGGGTTGGCTACACCTTC.

This clonotype was detected many times. The chain has TRBV6-1 and TRBJ1-5; 7 positions agree with TRBD1. The CDR3 sequence is 15 residues long. Germline V CDR1 and CDR2: MNHNS, SASEGT. The V and J ends lost 3 bases and 0 bases, in that order; junction bases with no gene match: 2. The chain's CDR3 is CASSDYRGSNQPQHF. For the CDR3, the DNA is TGTGCCAGCAGTGACTACAGGGGTAGCAATCAGCCCCAGCATTTT.

This clonotype was counted ten times or more. This rearrangement joins TRBV20-1 to TRBJ2-5, with D perhaps TRBD1 (6 bases). The length of the CDR3 is 14 residues. The germline V gene has CDR1 DFQATT and CDR2 SNEGSKA (reference sequence). V lost 0 bases, J lost 3 bases, and 11 bases lay in between. The CDR3 loop is CSARDIEGEETQYF. CDR3 nucleotides: TGCAGTGCTAGAGATATCGAGGGGGAAGAGACCCAGTACTTC.

There are many counts of this clonotype. The chain uses TRBV10-3 and TRBJ2-1; maybe TRBD1 (7 bases). V shed 8 bases and J shed 3 bases, with 20 bases lying between them. The CDR3 is 16 amino acids. Germline loops: CDR1 ENHRY, CDR2 SYGVKD. The CDR3 DNA follows: TGTGCCATCGGGGGAGGACAGGTCGGGGACTACAATGAGCAGTTCTTC. Its translation: CAIGGGQVGDYNEQFF.

Many counts were recorded for this clonotype. This chain uses TRBV27 with TRBJ2-5, with D possibly being TRBD2 (7 bases). Trimming shortened V by 10 bases and J by 2 bases, and 14 bases separated the two germline ends. The CDR3 spans 13 residues. Per germline, CDR1 MNHEY and CDR2 SMNVEV (reference sequence). The CDR3 protein is CATWGGSQETQYF. Written as DNA, the CDR3 is TGTGCCACCTGGGGGGGCAGTCAAGAGACCCAGTACTTC.

This clonotype came up many times. CDR3 loop: CSATPGTGYNEQYF. CDR3 nucleotides: TGCAGTGCTACTCCTGGGACAGGGTATAACGAGCAGTACTTC. The chain employs TRBV20-1 and TRBJ2-7; 9 bases are shared with TRBD1. The CDR3 totals 14 residues. With 4 bases clipped from V and 5 bases from J, the junction kept 9 bases outside the gene matches. CDR1 is DFQATT, CDR2 SNEGSKA, per germline (reference sequence).

This clonotype was found many times. The chain uses TRBV5-1 and TRBJ2-1, with D perhaps TRBD1 (6 bases). Trimming cost V 7 bases and J 10 bases, with 18 bases left between them. In germline, CDR1 is SGHRS, CDR2 YFSETQ. The CDR3 has 13 residues. DNA of the CDR3: TGCGCCAGCGGACACGACAAAACAGGGGAGCAGTTCTTC. Translating gives CASGHDKTGEQFF.

This clonotype was recorded at least ten times. The genes are TRBV6-1 and TRBJ2-7; D is undetermined. Germline V gene data show CDR1 as MNHNS and CDR2 as SASEGT. There are 11 residues in the CDR3. V lost 3 bases to trimming and J lost 4 bases, with 4 bases between them. The CDR3 loop is CASSEMYEQYF. The CDR3 nucleotides read TGTGCCAGCAGTGAGATGTACGAGCAGTACTTC.

This clonotype was counted ten times or more. The CDR3 spells CASRRDSLSDEQYF. The CDR3 DNA follows: TGCGCCAGCAGACGGGACAGCCTAAGCGACGAGCAGTACTTC. The chain employs TRBV5-1 and TRBJ2-7; 7 positions match TRBD1. The V segment lost 5 bases and the J segment 5 bases; nucleotides outside the gene matches: 10. The CDR3 length is 14 residues. CDR1 is SGHRS and CDR2 is YFSETQ in the germline V gene.

This clonotype came up many times. The chain is built from TRBV2 and TRBJ1-1; a possible D gene is TRBD1 (5 bases). From germline, CDR1 is SNHLY and CDR2 FYNNEI. Trimming removed 6 bases from V and 1 base from J, with 15 bases in between. This CDR3 comprises 15 residues. Written as DNA, the CDR3 is TGTGCCAGCAGGGCCCAGGGAGTCTGGAACACTGAAGCTTTCTTT. The encoded protein is CASRAQGVWNTEAFF.

There are many counts of this clonotype. V and J are TRBV7-9 and TRBJ1-2; D is perhaps TRBD1 (5 bases). The CDR3 sequence is 16 residues long. V lost 0 bases, J lost 1 base, and 12 bases lay in between. Per the germline V gene, CDR1 is SEHNR and CDR2 is FQNEAQ (reference sequence). The CDR3, as DNA: TGTGCCAGCAGCTTAGCAACAGGCCCTCTTAACTATGGCTACACCTTC. Translation gives CASSLATGPLNYGYTF.

This clonotype was picked up many times. The chain employs TRBV7-2 and TRBJ2-1; 9 bases agree with TRBD1. Trimming took 1 base from V and 12 from J; bases not matched to a gene: 19. The CDR3 covers 18 residues. Germline loops: CDR1 SGHTA, CDR2 FQGNSA. DNA of the CDR3: TGTGCCAGCAGCTTAGACAGCACAGGGGGCGCTCCCCTTTTCCGGCAGTTCTTC. Encoded protein: CASSLDSTGGAPLFRQFF.

At least ten counts were recorded for this clonotype. The chain uses TRBV29-1 and TRBJ2-3; 11 bases line up with TRBD2. Germline V CDR1 and CDR2: SQVTM, ANQGSEA. This CDR3 has 15 residues. V was pared by 6 bases and J by 0 bases, with 5 bases of the junction left unmatched. Written as DNA, the CDR3 is TGCAGCGTGACTAGCGGGAAAGCTAGCACAGATACGCAGTATTTT. Protein: CSVTSGKASTDTQYF.

In this sample, this clonotype turned up many times. The genes are TRBV7-9 and TRBJ2-2; 9 positions match TRBD1. This CDR3 has 16 residues. J was trimmed by 2 bases and V by 4 bases; bases with no gene match: 5. Looked up from germline, CDR1 is SEHNR and CDR2 is FQNEAQ (reference sequence). The CDR3 loop reads CASSWRTGDNTGELFF. The DNA for the CDR3 is TGTGCCAGCAGCTGGCGGACAGGGGACAACACCGGGGAGCTGTTTTTT. The full variable domain, rest sourced from reference TRBV7-9 and TRBJ2-2, is DTGVSQNPRHKITKRGQNVTFRCDPISEHNRLYWYRQTLGQGPEFLTYFQNEAQLEKSRLLSDRFSAERPKGSFSTLEIQRTEQGDSAMYLCASSWRTGDNTGELFFGEGSRLTVL.

There are many counts of this clonotype. V gene TRBV4-3 combines with J gene TRBJ1-2; no definite D call. The V gene's germline CDR1 is LGHNA and CDR2 YSLEER. This CDR3 comprises 16 residues. Trimming left V 4 bases short and J 4 bases short, with 19 bases between. The CDR3 nucleotides read TGCGCCAGCAGCCCGAATAAGGCTGAGACCTTCTATGGCTACACCTTC. Encoded protein: CASSPNKAETFYGYTF.

This clonotype was detected ten times or more. The chain has TRBV20-1 and TRBJ1-2; D remains ambiguous. This CDR3 is 17 amino acids long. The germline CDR1 and CDR2 sequences are DFQATT and SNEGSKA (reference sequence). With 2 bases removed from V and 4 bases from J, the gap between germline ends came to 23 bases. CDR3 residues: CSARSRNGMKPSYGYTF. Here the CDR3 DNA reads TGCAGTGCTAGATCCCGGAATGGCATGAAACCGAGCTATGGCTACACCTTC.

This clonotype has a count of ten or more. This chain connects TRBV7-2 to TRBJ2-2, with TRBD2 matching 9 bases. Germline trimming cut 4 bases from V and 9 bases from J; bases unmatched to any gene: 9. This CDR3 is 15 amino acids long. Looked up from germline, CDR1 is SGHTA and CDR2 is FQGNSA. CDR3 sequence: CASSSIGGGARELFF. The CDR3 DNA follows: TGTGCCAGCAGCTCTATCGGCGGGGGGGCCCGGGAGCTGTTTTTT.

This clonotype was seen repeatedly, ten times or more. The chain carries TRBV5-6 and TRBJ2-1, with no clear D. This CDR3 region has 12 residues. V was cut by 1 base and J by 7 bases, with 6 bases left in between. Germline CDR1 reads SGHDT; CDR2 reads YYEEEE. This CDR3 reads CASSLQENEQFF. The CDR3 bases are TGTGCCAGCAGCTTGCAGGAAAATGAGCAGTTCTTC.

This clonotype was detected ten times or more. J is TRBJ2-5 and V is TRBV4-3; D uncertain. The CDR3 has 14 amino acids. CDR1 and CDR2 from the germline V gene are LGHNA and YSLEER. The germline V and J ends were trimmed by 0 bases and 5 bases, with 10 bases remaining between them. The CDR3 coding sequence is TGCGCCAGCAGCCAAGATAGAGGCCCGGAGACCCAGTACTTC. Protein sequence: CASSQDRGPETQYF.